This T cell receptor beta chain was sequenced for a study of STAT5B mutations in CD4+ large granular lymphocyte leukemia. Some clones are missing from TCRdb's copy, which holds only in-frame ones; the method was immunoSEQ multiplex PCR. This table has more than 30,000 clones, about 77% appearing once. Notes on this clone: The antigen is undetermined.

Study conclusions and caveats: Patient CD4-sorted repertoires looked more clonal than healthy CD4+ repertoires, even without putative leukemic clones. TRBV06-family usage was enriched in top patient clones (8/27) versus controls (2/35).

The germline V gene has CDR1 SGHAT and CDR2 FQNNGV. This CDR3 is 16 amino acids long. Trimming cost V 5 bases and J 2 bases, with 16 bases left between them. The sequence derives from a human donor in good health. The sample consisted of CD4+ T cells from blood buffy coats. The chain combines TRBV11-2 with TRBJ1-3; D might be TRBD1 (5 bases). The CDR3 DNA reads TGTGCCAGCAGCCCTCGCTCATCCAGGGCTGGAAACACCATATATTTT. It encodes CASSPRSSRAGNTIYF.